Listed below are T cell receptor beta chains from one sample, sequenced in a study of blood T cells in healthy people across ages. From the 5' RACE reads, TCRdb called clonotypes with MiXCR, one entry per CDR3 protein. The repertoire has about 1,600,000 distinct CDR3 sequences, about 43% of them found once; the top ten carry 7.9%. What was sequenced was blood. The source is a woman younger than 35 in good health. CDR3s include the opening cysteine and the closing phenylalanine or tryptophan. D genes are given only for firm matches. For some rows the clone size is stated as once, few or many, or as a class when expanded; others skip it.

V: TRBV3-1
J: TRBJ1-6
D: NA
size: few
CDR3: CASSVTGNANSPLHF
DNA: TGTGCCAGCAGCGTCACCGGTAATGCCAATTCACCCCTCCACTTT

V: TRBV28
J: TRBJ1-4
D: NA
size: NA
CDR3: CASRLLNEKLFF
DNA: TGTGCCAGCAGGCTTCTTAATGAAAAACTGTTTTTT

V: TRBV12-3/TRBV12-4
J: TRBJ2-5
D: TRBD2
size: few
CDR3: CASRDSAGTSVYF
DNA: TGTGCTAGCCGGGATTCAGCCGGGACTAGCGTGTACTTC

V: TRBV6-1
J: TRBJ2-1
D: NA
size: NA
CDR3: CASSEAGKGEQFF
DNA: TGTGCCAGCAGTGAAGCGGGGAAGGGTGAGCAGTTCTTC

V: TRBV11-2
J: TRBJ1-4
D: NA
size: few
CDR3: CASSFEGARRNEKLFF
DNA: TGTGCCAGCAGCTTTGAAGGGGCCCGTCGAAATGAAAAACTGTTTTTT

V: TRBV6-5
J: TRBJ2-7
D: NA
size: NA
CDR3: CASGTGSSYEQYF
DNA: TGTGCCAGCGGCACAGGAAGCTCCTACGAGCAGTACTTC

V: TRBV7-2
J: TRBJ2-3
D: NA
size: NA
CDR3: CASSLVVGALSTDTQYF
DNA: TGTGCCAGCAGCTTAGTGGTGGGGGCCCTCAGCACAGATACGCAGTATTTT

V: TRBV12-5
J: TRBJ2-2
D: NA
size: NA
CDR3: CASGEGNTGELFF
DNA: TGTGCTAGTGGGGAAGGCAACACCGGGGAGCTGTTTTTT

V: TRBV5-5
J: TRBJ2-5
D: NA
size: few
CDR3: CASSFGSNQETQYF
DNA: TGTGCCAGCAGCTTTGGATCAAACCAAGAGACCCAGTACTTC

V: TRBV2
J: TRBJ1-1
D: NA
size: NA
CDR3: CASSDRDPREAFF
DNA: TGTGCCAGCAGTGACCGGGATCCCCGCGAAGCTTTCTTT